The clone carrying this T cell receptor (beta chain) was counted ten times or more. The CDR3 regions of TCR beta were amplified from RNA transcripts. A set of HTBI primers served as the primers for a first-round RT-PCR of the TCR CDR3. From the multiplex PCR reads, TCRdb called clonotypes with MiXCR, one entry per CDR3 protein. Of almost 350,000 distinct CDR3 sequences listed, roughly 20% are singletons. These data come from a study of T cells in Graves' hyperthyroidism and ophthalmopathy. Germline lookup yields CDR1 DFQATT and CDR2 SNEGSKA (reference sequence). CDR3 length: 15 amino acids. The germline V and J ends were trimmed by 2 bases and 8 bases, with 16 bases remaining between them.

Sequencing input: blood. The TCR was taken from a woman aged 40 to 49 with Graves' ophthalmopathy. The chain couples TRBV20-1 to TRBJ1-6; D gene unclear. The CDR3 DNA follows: TGCAGTGCTAGACCCTCGTGGAGGAAGGATTCACCCCTCCACTTT. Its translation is CSARPSWRKDSPLHF.